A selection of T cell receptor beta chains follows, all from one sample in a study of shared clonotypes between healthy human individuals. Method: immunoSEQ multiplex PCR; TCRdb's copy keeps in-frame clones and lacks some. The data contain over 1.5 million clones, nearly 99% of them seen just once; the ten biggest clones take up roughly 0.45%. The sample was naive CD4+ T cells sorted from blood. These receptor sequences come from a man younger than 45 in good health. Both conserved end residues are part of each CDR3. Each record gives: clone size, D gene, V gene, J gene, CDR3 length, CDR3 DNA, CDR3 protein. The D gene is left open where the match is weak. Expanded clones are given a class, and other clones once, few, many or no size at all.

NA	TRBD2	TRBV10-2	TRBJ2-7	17	TGCGCCAGCGGTGGTTGGCTAGCGGGGGTAAGCTCCTACGAGCAGTACTTC	CASGGWLAGVSSYEQYF
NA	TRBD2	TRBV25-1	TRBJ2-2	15	TGTGCCAGCAGTCTTCTAGCGGGAGACACCGGGGAGCTGTTTTTT	CASSLLAGDTGELFF
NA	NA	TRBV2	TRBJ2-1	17	TGTGCCAGCAGTGGGGGGCCGGGGCGTGGGGACTACAATGAGCAGTTCTTC	CASSGGPGRGDYNEQFF
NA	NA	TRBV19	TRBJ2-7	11	TGTGCCAGTAGTTTAGATCACGAGCAGTACTTC	CASSLDHEQYF
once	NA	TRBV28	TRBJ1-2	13	TGTGCCAGCAGCTTCACGGCAGGGTATGGCTACACCTTC	CASSFTAGYGYTF
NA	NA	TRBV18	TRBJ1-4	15	TGTGCCAGCTCACCACGGACAGCAACTAATGAAAAACTGTTTTTT	CASSPRTATNEKLFF
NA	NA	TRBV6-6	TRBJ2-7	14	TGTGCCAGCAGGGCCCGCAAGGACACCTACGAGCAGTACTTC	CASRARKDTYEQYF
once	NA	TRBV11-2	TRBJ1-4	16	TGTGCCAGCAGCTTAGCTCCGCAGGGTGGACGTGAAAAACTGTTTTTT	CASSLAPQGGREKLFF
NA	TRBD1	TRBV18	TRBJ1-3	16	TGTGCCAGCTCACCGGGGACAGCCGATACTGGAAACACCATATATTTT	CASSPGTADTGNTIYF
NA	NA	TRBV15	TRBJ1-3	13	TGTGCCACCCATGCTAAGGCCGGAAACACCATATATTTT	CATHAKAGNTIYF
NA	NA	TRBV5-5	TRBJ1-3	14	TGTGCCAGCAGCAACCGCCGCTCTGGAAACACCATATATTTT	CASSNRRSGNTIYF
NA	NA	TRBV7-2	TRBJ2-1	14	TGTGCCAGCAGCCCTCGGGAGCTCTACAATGAGCAGTTCTTC	CASSPRELYNEQFF
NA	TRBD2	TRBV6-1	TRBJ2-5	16	TGTGCCAGCAGTGCCCGGACTAGCGGGAGTCAAGAGACCCAGTACTTC	CASSARTSGSQETQYF
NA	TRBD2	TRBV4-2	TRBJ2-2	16	TGTGCCAGCAGCCAAGCCCTAGCGGGAAGGGTCGGGGAGCTGTTTTTT	CASSQALAGRVGELFF
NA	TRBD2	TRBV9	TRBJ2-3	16	TGTGCCAGCAGCAAACAAGCGGGAGCGTCGACAGATACGCAGTATTTT	CASSKQAGASTDTQYF
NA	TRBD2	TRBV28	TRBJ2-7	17	TGTGCCAGCAGTTCAATCTCGAAGCGGGAGTGGGGCTACGAGCAGTACTTC	CASSSISKREWGYEQYF
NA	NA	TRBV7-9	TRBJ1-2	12	TGTGCCAGCAGCTTAGCAGGGACTGGCTACACCTTC	CASSLAGTGYTF
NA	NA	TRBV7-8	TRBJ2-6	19	TGTGCCAGCACCGAAAGGGGGAGGCACAGCACCTCTGGGGCCAACGTCCTGACTTTC	CASTERGRHSTSGANVLTF
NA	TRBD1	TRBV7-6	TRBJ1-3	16	TGTGCCAGCAGCCACCGGGACAGGGGCACAGGAAACACCATATATTTT	CASSHRDRGTGNTIYF
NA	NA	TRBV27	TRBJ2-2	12	TGTGCCAGTAAATGGGGGGCCGGGGAGCTGTTTTTT	CASKWGAGELFF
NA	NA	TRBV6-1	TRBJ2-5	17	TGTGCCAGCAGTGAAGAAGACTTAGGCAGGGTTTTAGAGACCCAGTACTTC	CASSEEDLGRVLETQYF
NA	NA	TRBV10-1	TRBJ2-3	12	TGCGCCACCTCCCAGGGGCCAGATACGCAGTATTTT	CATSQGPDTQYF
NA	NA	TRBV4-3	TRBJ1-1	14	TGCGCCAGCAGCCAAGTCGGAGGGTTCGCTGAAGCTTTCTTT	CASSQVGGFAEAFF
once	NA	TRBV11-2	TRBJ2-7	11	TGTGCCAGCAGCCTCCGGTACGAGCAGTACTTC	CASSLRYEQYF
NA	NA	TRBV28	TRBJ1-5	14	TGTGCCAGCAGTTTAATTGGGAGAAATCAGCCCCAGCATTTT	CASSLIGRNQPQHF
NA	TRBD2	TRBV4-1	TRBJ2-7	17	TGCGCCAGCAGCCAAGCACGAGCGGGGAAGCGCTCCTACGAGCAGTACTTC	CASSQARAGKRSYEQYF
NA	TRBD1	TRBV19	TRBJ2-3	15	TGTGCCAGTAAACATTTGACAGGGGCGGGAGATACGCAGTATTTT	CASKHLTGAGDTQYF
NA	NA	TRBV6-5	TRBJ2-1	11	TGTGCCAGCAGTTACTCGTATGAGCAGTTCTTC	CASSYSYEQFF